Each of the 13 T cell receptor beta chains below was sequenced from the same sample in a study of cytomegalovirus exposure and HLA in healthy donors. The PCR employed 60 Vbeta primers together with 13 Jbeta primers. Method: immunoSEQ multiplex PCR; TCRdb's copy keeps in-frame clones and lacks some. Seen here are 73,000 or so clones, around three quarters observed once, and the top ten hold approximately 5.8%. Sequencing was performed on PBMCs. The receptors were sampled from a man over 45 in good health and CMV-seronegative.

This chain uses TRBV15 with TRBJ1-1; D might be TRBD1 (5 bases). V lost 0 bases, J lost 10 bases, and 12 bases lay in between. The CDR3 is made up of 13 amino acids. Germline values: CDR1 LNHNV, CDR2 YYDKDF (reference sequence). DNA for the CDR3: TGTGCCACCAGCAGAGATAAGGGGCAAGCAGCTTTCTTT. The encoded protein is CATSRDKGQAAFF.

The CDR3 is CASSGRDRGQDGYTF. CDR3 nucleotides: TGTGCCAGCAGTGGCCGGGACAGGGGTCAGGACGGCTACACCTTC. V gene TRBV2 combines with J gene TRBJ1-2; 10 nucleotides line up with TRBD1. This CDR3 spans 15 amino acids. Trimming took 4 bases from V and 8 from J; bases not matched to a gene: 10. From germline, CDR1 is SNHLY and CDR2 FYNNEI.

The chain is built from TRBV5-4 and TRBJ2-3; the match to TRBD2 covers 7 bases. V trimming: 5 bases; J trimming: 0 bases; junction bases outside the gene matches: 6. This CDR3 region has 15 residues. Germline V gene sequence: CDR1 SGHNT, CDR2 YYREEE (reference sequence). The CDR3 loop is CASRTTAGSTDTQYF. The CDR3, as DNA: TGTGCCAGCAGGACTACAGCGGGGAGCACAGATACGCAGTATTTT. The whole variable domain, remainder taken from reference TRBV5-4 and TRBJ2-3, is ETGVTQSPTHLIKTRGQQVTLRCSSQSGHNTVSWYQQALGQGPQFIFQYYREEENGRGNFPPRFSGLQFPNYSSELNVNALELDDSALYLCASRTTAGSTDTQYFGPGTRLTVL.

The DNA for the CDR3 is TGTGCCAGCAGCTTAGATCGGCGGGAGCAGTTCTTC. This codes for CASSLDRREQFF. This chain connects TRBV11-3 to TRBJ2-1; D not certain. The V gene's germline CDR1 is SGHNT and CDR2 YENEEA. The CDR3 consists of 12 residues. V shed 0 bases and J shed 10 bases, with 7 bases lying between them.

The V gene is TRBV2, the J gene TRBJ1-2; possible D gene TRBD1, 5 bases. From germline, CDR1 is SNHLY and CDR2 FYNNEI. This CDR3 is 12 amino acids long. Between the trimmed V and J ends, which lost 7 bases and 8 bases, there was a span of 14 bases. CDR3 DNA: TGTGCCAGCACCTGGGGGGAGGGCGGCTACACCTTC. It yields the protein CASTWGEGGYTF.

This sequence joins TRBV30 and TRBJ2-7; D gene unclear. The V and J ends lost 4 bases and 2 bases respectively, with 9 bases between them. The CDR3 runs 12 residues. Germline V gene data show CDR1 as GTSNPN and CDR2 as SVGIG (reference sequence). CDR3 sequence: CAWKTEPYEQYF. The CDR3 coding sequence is TGTGCCTGGAAAACAGAGCCCTACGAGCAGTACTTC.

The chain joins TRBV6-1 to TRBJ2-7; 9 bases are a match to TRBD1. After removal of 3 bases from V and 2 bases from J, the junction contained 5 bases not matched to a gene. This CDR3 is built from 15 residues. Germline V gene lookup returns CDR1 MNHNS and CDR2 SASEGT. The CDR3 nucleotides read TGTGCCAGCAGTGATCGGGACAGGGTCGCCTACGAGCAGTACTTC. This sequence encodes CASSDRDRVAYEQYF.

The rearrangement joins TRBV25-1 to TRBJ2-1, with D tentatively TRBD1 (6 bases). The CDR3 has 14 residues. V lost 10 bases to trimming and J lost 6 bases, with 19 bases between them. CDR1 and CDR2 (germline): MGHDK, SYGVNS. DNA of the CDR3: TGTGCCACACTGGGGGCGAAGGGAGCCAATGAGCAGTTCTTC. This translates into CATLGAKGANEQFF.

This chain links TRBV7-8 with TRBJ2-7, with 9 bases lining up with TRBD1. This CDR3 has 13 amino acids. Trimming at V came to 5 bases and at J to 5 bases, leaving 4 bases not matched to a gene. The germline CDR1 and CDR2 sequences are SGHVS and FQNEAQ. In DNA form, the CDR3 reads TGTGCCAGCAGCACCCGGACAGGGGACGAGCAGTACTTC. This sequence encodes CASSTRTGDEQYF.

In its sample, this clone was seen once. The V gene is TRBV18, the J gene TRBJ2-7, with TRBD2 matching over 8 bases. In germline, CDR1 is KGHSH, CDR2 LQKENI. The CDR3 is 16 residues long. Unmatched junction bases numbered 9, after V lost 1 base and J lost 4 bases. The CDR3 bases are TGTGCCAGCTCACCACGGCTAGCGGGCCCTTCTTACGAGCAGTACTTC. Its protein product is CASSPRLAGPSYEQYF.

In its sample, this clone was seen a few times. CDR3 DNA: TGTGCCAGCAGCGCAGCGGGGATAAGAGTAAACACTGAAGCTTTCTTT. This codes for CASSAAGIRVNTEAFF. The chain joins TRBV7-6 to TRBJ1-1, with D unresolved. The CDR3 covers 16 residues. V lost 5 bases to trimming and J lost 2 bases, with 18 bases between them. Germline lookup yields CDR1 SGHVS and CDR2 FNYEAQ.

The chain uses TRBV25-1 and TRBJ1-6; D perhaps matches TRBD1 (5 bases). V was trimmed by 2 bases and J by 17 bases, leaving 13 bases between them. The CDR3 sequence is 12 residues long. The germline V gene has CDR1 MGHDK and CDR2 SYGVNS. The CDR3 DNA reads as TGTGCCAGCAGTGAAGTGCGACAGCCGATCCACTTT. It codes for CASSEVRQPIHF.

This chain joins TRBV28 and TRBJ2-7; D perhaps matches TRBD2 (7 bases). Trimming took 6 bases from V and 7 from J, leaving 16 bases between them. The CDR3 is 13 amino acids. CDR1 is MDHEN, CDR2 SYDVKM, per germline. The CDR3 region is CASRRRGALEQYF. The CDR3 DNA sequence: TGTGCCAGCAGACGCCGGGGGGCTCTGGAGCAGTACTTC.